This T cell receptor (beta chain) was identified in a study of T cell responses to AZD1222 COVID-19 vaccine. Findings and limits, study-wide: A mostly white British donor set with more females was recruited, and clonal diversity was possibly underestimated.

As regards this clone: Its specificity is unknown.

Sequenced by immunoSEQ multiplex PCR; TCRdb stores in-frame clones only, minus some. The data hold approximately 170,000 clones, with roughly 92% observed a single time. After removal of 7 bases from V and 4 bases from J, the junction contained 8 bases not matched to a gene. The germline gives CDR1 SQVTM, CDR2 ANQGSEA. The CDR3 is 15 residues long. This receptor was identified in an adult in good health. This rearrangement joins TRBV29-1 to TRBJ2-3, with 13 positions matching TRBD2. This specimen consisted of peripheral blood, obtained on day 0 of AZD1222 vaccination. CDR3 DNA sequence: TGCAGCGCCCCCGGACTAGCGGGAGCCCCAGATACGCAGTATTTT. Its translation is CSAPGLAGAPDTQYF.